The 27 T cell receptor beta chains in this list originate from one sample, sequenced in a study of T cells expressing NK-cell markers. TCRdb processed the 5' RACE reads again and assigns one entry to each CDR3 protein, with no DNA. This sample's table has some 460,000 distinct CDR3 sequences. The sequencing sample was made of blood T cells: a sorted CD56 or NKG2C T cell subset, CD4+ or CD8+ T cells, or bulk PBMC T cells (not recorded which). The receptor set was obtained from a woman between 50 and 59 years old in good health.

This chain joins TRBV5-6 and TRBJ2-1; no DNA is available, so the TRBD2 call from TCRdb remains unchecked. Per germline, CDR1 SGHDT and CDR2 YYEEEE. This CDR3 has 14 amino acids. The CDR3 region is CASSLNGRANEQFF.

This chain joins TRBV24-1 and TRBJ2-1. Germline CDR1 is KGHDR and CDR2 is SFDVKD. This CDR3 comprises 15 residues. CDR3 sequence reads: CATSGFGSSYNEQFF.

The chain joins TRBV5-1 to TRBJ2-2; TCRdb outputs TRBD2, but without DNA this stays unchecked. Germline loops: CDR1 SGHRS, CDR2 YFSETQ. The CDR3 loop spans 18 amino acids. CDR3 protein: CASSLEVGGLLVPGELFF.

V usage is TRBV6-1 and J usage is TRBJ2-3. Germline lookup yields CDR1 MNHNS and CDR2 SASEGT. The CDR3 is 12 residues long. The CDR3 region is CASSVVMDTQYF.

The chain links TRBV6-1 to TRBJ1-5. The CDR3 spans 15 residues. Germline V gene lookup returns CDR1 MNHNS and CDR2 SASEGT. CDR3 amino acids: CASITASNSNQPQHF.

The gene calls are TRBV7-6 and TRBJ2-3; there is no DNA to check the TCRdb D call of TRBD2. This CDR3 is built from 15 residues. The germline CDR1 and CDR2 sequences are SGHVS and FNYEAQ. The CDR3 sequence: CASSIGTAGLDTQYF.

The V gene is TRBV10-3, the J gene TRBJ1-6; TCRdb picks TRBD1, but there is no DNA to check that call. Germline V gives CDR1 ENHRY, CDR2 SYGVKD. The CDR3 loop spans 14 amino acids. This CDR3 reads CAIRQGTLGSPLHF.

This sequence joins TRBV12-3 or TRBV12-4 and TRBJ2-5. This CDR3 comprises 13 residues. CDR3 residues: CASGTTDQETQYF.

The rearrangement joins TRBV7-9 to TRBJ2-7; the D call from TCRdb, TRBD2, cannot be confirmed without DNA. Germline CDR1 and CDR2: SEHNR and FQNEAQ (reference sequence). The CDR3 consists of 15 residues. CDR3 sequence reads: CASSPEGGKGFEQYF.

CDR3 in amino acids: CSARDARLENGELFF. This rearrangement joins TRBV20-1 to TRBJ2-2; TCRdb designates TRBD2, a call that cannot be tested without DNA. CDR1 and CDR2 (germline): DFQATT, SNEGSKA (reference sequence). This CDR3 is 15 amino acids long.

The rearrangement joins TRBV20-1 to TRBJ2-2; the D call of TRBD2 rests on TCRdb alone, since no DNA is present to check it. CDR3 length: 13 amino acids. Germline V CDR1 and CDR2: DFQATT, SNEGSKA (reference sequence). The CDR3: CSARSGNAGELFF.

The chain combines TRBV4-2 with TRBJ1-5; the TCRdb D gene call, TRBD1, has no DNA to confirm it. Germline V lookup: CDR1 LGHNA, CDR2 YNFKEQ. This CDR3 is 15 amino acids long. CDR3 amino acids: CASSQEGAGNQPQHF.

The chain carries TRBV30 and TRBJ2-1; TCRdb's D gene call, TRBD1, goes unchecked for lack of DNA. Germline V gene lookup returns CDR1 GTSNPN and CDR2 SVGIG (reference sequence). The CDR3 consists of 14 residues. The CDR3 spells CACRDRGMNNEQFF.

The gene calls are TRBV7-3 and TRBJ2-1; TCRdb names TRBD1, which stays unverified in the absence of DNA. The CDR3 has 16 residues. CDR1 is SGHTA, CDR2 FQGTGA, per germline. The CDR3 protein is CASSLGGTANYNEQFF. The full variable domain, rest sourced from reference TRBV7-3 and TRBJ2-1, is GAGVSQTPSNKVTEKGKYVELRCDPISGHTALYWYRQSLGQGPEFLIYFQGTGAADDSGLPNDRFFAVRPEGSVSTLKIQRTERGDSAVYLCASSLGGTANYNEQFFGPGTRLTVL.

V and J are TRBV4-1 and TRBJ2-5; there is no DNA to check the TCRdb D call of TRBD2. Germline V gene sequence: CDR1 MGHRA, CDR2 YSYEKL. This CDR3 has 15 residues. The chain's CDR3 is CASSQDPTREETQYF.

The rearrangement uses TRBV7-9 and TRBJ2-3. Germline lookup yields CDR1 SEHNR and CDR2 FQNEAQ (reference sequence). This CDR3 has 11 amino acids. This CDR3 reads CASLGLDTQYF.

The rearrangement uses TRBV3-1 and TRBJ1-3. This CDR3 contains 15 residues. Germline-derived CDR1 and CDR2 are LGHDT and YNNKEL (reference sequence). CDR3 sequence: CASSQGAAAGATIYF.

CDR3: CSARASGLGNTIYF. The rearrangement uses TRBV20-1 and TRBJ1-3. The CDR3 runs 14 residues. CDR1 and CDR2 (germline): DFQATT, SNEGSKA (reference sequence).

The rearrangement joins TRBV19 to TRBJ1-4. Germline CDR1 and CDR2: LNHDA and SQIVND (reference sequence). The CDR3 runs to 15 residues. This CDR3 reads CASSMVGGVVEKLFF.

The chain links TRBV7-3 to TRBJ2-3; TCRdb reports TRBD1, a call that lacks DNA to check it against. The CDR3 contains 13 residues. In germline, CDR1 is SGHTA, CDR2 FQGTGA. The CDR3 is CASSHRQGYTQYF.

The V gene is TRBV20-1, the J gene TRBJ1-4; TCRdb's D call, TRBD1, is unchecked because there is no DNA. CDR1 is DFQATT and CDR2 is SNEGSKA in the germline V gene (reference sequence). The CDR3 is made up of 13 amino acids. The CDR3 loop is CSARSGVGEKLFF.

The V gene is TRBV6-2 or TRBV6-3, the J gene TRBJ2-2; TCRdb returns TRBD2, unconfirmable since there is no DNA. Germline loops: CDR1 MNHEY, CDR2 SVGEGT. The CDR3 runs to 15 residues. The CDR3 sequence is CASSELAGASGELFF.

The chain links TRBV4-1 to TRBJ1-4. The CDR3 is 13 residues long. CDR1 MGHRA and CDR2 YSYEKL come from the germline V gene. This CDR3 is CASRAADGEKLFF.

The chain couples TRBV7-2 to TRBJ2-4; TCRdb indicates TRBD1, and absent DNA this call remains unverified. The CDR3 covers 16 residues. CDR1 and CDR2 from the germline V gene are SGHTA and FQGNSA. The CDR3 is CASSSRQGAGKNIQYF. Full variable domain (remainder filled in from reference TRBV7-2 and TRBJ2-4): GAGVSQSPSNKVTEKGKDVELRCDPISGHTALYWYRQSLGQGLEFLIYFQGNSAPDKSGLPSDRFSAERTGGSVSTLTIQRTQQEDSAVYLCASSSRQGAGKNIQYFGAGTRLSVL.

This chain links TRBV10-2 with TRBJ2-3; TCRdb designates TRBD2, a call that cannot be tested without DNA. This CDR3 spans 16 amino acids. Germline V gene sequence: CDR1 WSHSY, CDR2 SAAADI. CDR3 region: CASRDLAGGGTDTQYF.

The chain uses TRBV11-2 and TRBJ2-5; TCRdb calls TRBD1, which cannot be checked without DNA. The CDR3 is 15 residues long. CDR1 and CDR2 from the germline V gene are SGHAT and FQNNGV. CDR3 loop: CASSFQGNPQETQYF.

The V call is TRBV20-1, the J call TRBJ1-4. CDR1 DFQATT and CDR2 SNEGSKA come from the germline V gene (reference sequence). This CDR3 contains 13 residues. The CDR3 loop reads CSASKGVNEKLFF.